Presented here are 12 T cell receptor beta chains from one specimen sequenced in a study of T cells in Graves' hyperthyroidism and ophthalmopathy. Template material for amplifying TCR beta CDR3 regions consisted of RNA transcripts. Researchers ran a first-round RT-PCR on the TCR CDR3 using the HTBI primer set. TCRdb passed the multiplex PCR reads through MiXCR, listing each CDR3 protein once. Here the sample spans 660,000 or so distinct CDR3 sequences, over 40% being singletons. Sequencing was carried out using peripheral blood or thyroid tissue (not recorded which). Receptors were obtained from an adult man with Graves' disease, either hyperthyroidism or ophthalmopathy (not recorded which).

This clonotype has just a few counts. This chain links TRBV7-4 with TRBJ2-7; TRBD2 matches 8 bases. Germline V gene sequence: CDR1 SGHVT, CDR2 SQSDAQ. This CDR3 spans 16 amino acids. V was clipped by 4 bases and J by 4 bases; unmatched bases: 12. The CDR3 protein is CASSSQARGGEYEQYF. The CDR3 DNA reads as TGTGCCAGCAGCTCACAGGCACGGGGGGGGGAGTACGAGCAGTACTTC.

This clonotype showed up just a few times. V is TRBV20-1 and J is TRBJ1-4; 9 nucleotides line up with TRBD1. V lost 5 bases and J lost 7; bases outside the gene matches: 8. This CDR3 comprises 14 residues. Germline-derived CDR1 and CDR2 are DFQATT and SNEGSKA (reference sequence). The CDR3, as DNA: TGCAGTGCTTTCCGACAGGGGGTGACTGAAAAACTGTTTTTT. The encoded protein is CSAFRQGVTEKLFF.

This clonotype was picked up one time. The chain joins TRBV7-1 to TRBJ1-4; weak D call: TRBD1 (6 bases). TRBV7-1 is an open reading frame, and its role is uncertain. The CDR3 runs 16 residues. The V gene lost 5 bases and the J gene lost 7 bases, with 20 bases spanning the gap. The CDR3 sequence: CASSPGWGAGGEKLFF. In DNA, the CDR3 is TGTGCCAGCAGCCCCGGATGGGGGGCGGGCGGTGAAAAACTGTTTTTT.

As for this clonotype: A much larger clone differs from this one at a single base, so this may be a read error. The chain carries TRBV10-2 and TRBJ2-5; TRBD1 is a possible D gene (5 bases). V lost 1 base and J lost 7, with 13 bases in between. The CDR3 totals 14 residues. Germline CDR1 reads WSHSY; CDR2 reads SAAADI. CDR3 loop: CASSELWGQGTQYF. In DNA, the CDR3 is TGCGCCAGCAGTGAGTTGTGGGGCCAGGGGACCCAGTACTTC.

In DNA form, the CDR3 reads TGTGCCAGCAGCTTGTTTGGAGGGAACAATGAAAAACTGTTTTTT. It codes for CASSLFGGNNEKLFF. V is TRBV25-1 and J is TRBJ1-4; D ambiguous. Deletions cut 6 bases from V and 5 bases from J, with 16 bases between. The CDR3 covers 15 residues. Germline lookup yields CDR1 MGHDK and CDR2 SYGVNS.

The chain uses TRBV9 and TRBJ1-4, with 9 bases that match TRBD1. Germline CDR1 SGDLS, CDR2 YYNGEE. The V and J ends lost 5 bases and 7 bases, in that order; junction bases with no gene match: 9. This CDR3 has 15 residues. CDR3 residues: CASSAGQGHGEKLFF. DNA of the CDR3: TGTGCCAGCAGTGCCGGACAGGGGCACGGTGAAAAACTGTTTTTT.

The chain is built from TRBV20-1 and TRBJ2-2; TRBD2 matches 7 bases. Germline CDR1 and CDR2: DFQATT and SNEGSKA (reference sequence). This CDR3 is built from 16 residues. V lost 3 bases to trimming and J lost 6 bases; unmatched junction nucleotides: 13. CDR3 sequence: CSARDYGTSVAGELFF. Written as DNA, the CDR3 is TGCAGTGCTAGGGACTATGGTACTAGCGTGGCCGGGGAGCTGTTTTTT.

This sequence joins TRBV4-1 and TRBJ2-5; D remains unclear. Per germline, CDR1 MGHRA and CDR2 YSYEKL. This CDR3 has 12 amino acids. V gave up 0 bases and J gave up 9 bases, with 8 bases separating them. CDR3 bases: TGCGCCAGCAGCCAAGATGACGAGGCCCAGTACTTC. This translates into CASSQDDEAQYF.

The chain recombines TRBV24-1 with TRBJ2-7; D unresolved. V lost 10 bases to trimming and J lost 0 bases, with 6 bases between them. The germline CDR1 and CDR2 sequences are KGHDR and SFDVKD. The CDR3 length is 11 residues. CDR3 nucleotides: TGTGCCACGGAGAGCTCCTACGAGCAGTACTTC. Translating gives CATESSYEQYF.

The V gene is TRBV6-1, the J gene TRBJ1-5, with a tentative D call TRBD1 (6 bases). CDR1 is MNHNS, CDR2 SASEGT, per germline. The CDR3 spans 14 residues. V lost 0 bases to trimming and J lost 6 bases, with 9 bases between them. The CDR3 is CASSEATGVQPQHF. CDR3 DNA: TGTGCCAGCAGTGAAGCGACAGGCGTTCAGCCCCAGCATTTT.

This rearrangement joins TRBV7-9 to TRBJ1-1, with a tentative D call TRBD1 (6 bases). Germline CDR1 and CDR2: SEHNR and FQNEAQ (reference sequence). The CDR3 has 13 amino acids. The germline V and J ends were trimmed by 5 bases and 8 bases, with 15 bases remaining between them. The CDR3 DNA reads as TGTGCCAGCAGCACAGGGTCCGGGGTCGAAGCTTTCTTT. It is translated as CASSTGSGVEAFF.

This clonotype was seen ten or more times. The chain uses TRBV24-1 and TRBJ1-5; D is uncertain. Germline CDR1 KGHDR, CDR2 SFDVKD. Between the trimmed V and J ends, which lost 3 bases and 8 bases, there was a span of 10 bases. The CDR3 contains 13 residues. The CDR3 here is CATSDTLGEPQHF. The CDR3 DNA reads TGTGCCACCAGTGATACCCTTGGGGAGCCCCAGCATTTT.